The next 18 T cell receptor beta chains were all read from a single sample in a study of CD8 T cells in Susac syndrome. Reverse transcription of about 0.45 to 1 ug RNA used random hexamers. TCRdb processed the immunoSEQ multiplex PCR reads anew with MiXCR; each CDR3 protein has one entry. Among about 290,000 distinct CDR3 sequences listed, around 89% were seen once. The sequenced material came from CD8+ T cells from PBMCs. These receptors came from a human donor with multiple sclerosis.

This clonotype was observed a few times. The V and J genes are TRBV7-2 and TRBJ2-1; the D gene could be TRBD1 or TRBD2 (5 bases each). Trimming cost V 4 bases and J 2 bases, with 12 bases left between them. The V gene's germline CDR1 is SGHTA and CDR2 FQGNSA. There are 15 residues in the CDR3. The CDR3 bases are TGTGCCAGCAGCTCCGCGTTGGGGGCCTACAATGAGCAGTTCTTC. It translates to CASSSALGAYNEQFF.

The DNA for the CDR3 is TGTGCCAGTAGTACTACTAAGACGGGACAGGGTCGGACCCAGTACTTC. Translated, it gives CASSTTKTGQGRTQYF. The V and J genes are TRBV19 and TRBJ2-5, with 9 nucleotides matching TRBD1. Germline V gene lookup returns CDR1 LNHDA and CDR2 SQIVND (reference sequence). The ends lost 4 bases at V and 7 bases at J; junction bases unmatched: 13. The CDR3 is 16 residues long.

The chain joins TRBV7-2 to TRBJ2-1; TRBD2 matches at 12 bases. Germline lookup yields CDR1 SGHTA and CDR2 FQGNSA. V lost 5 bases to trimming and J lost 5 bases; unmatched junction nucleotides: 7. This CDR3 is 16 amino acids long. CDR3 in DNA: TGTGCCAGCAGCCCTCTTCTAGCGGGAGGGAACAATGAGCAGTTCTTC. This codes for CASSPLLAGGNNEQFF.

The chain recombines TRBV20-1 with TRBJ2-2; D perhaps matches TRBD1 (6 bases). Germline CDR1 and CDR2: DFQATT and SNEGSKA (reference sequence). The CDR3 has 14 amino acids. Trimming shortened V by 6 bases and J by 9 bases, and 20 bases separated the two germline ends. CDR3 sequence reads: CSARDIENHRELFF. CDR3 nucleotide sequence: TGCAGTGCCCGGGACATCGAAAACCACCGGGAGCTGTTTTTT.

The chain joins TRBV6-5 to TRBJ2-1, with D perhaps TRBD2 (7 bases). This CDR3 spans 13 amino acids. Germline CDR1 reads MNHEY; CDR2 reads SVGAGI. With 0 bases removed from V and 15 bases from J, the gap between germline ends came to 15 bases. In nucleotides, the CDR3 is TGTGCCAGCAGTTACTCGATGGGGGGGCCACTGTTCTTC. This translates into CASSYSMGGPLFF.

This chain links TRBV29-1 with TRBJ1-1, with 8 bases lining up with TRBD1. CDR1 and CDR2 (germline): SQVTM, ANQGSEA. The CDR3 contains 14 residues. The V gene end was trimmed by 4 bases and the J gene end by 3 bases; junction bases not matched to a gene: 7. CDR3 in amino acids: CSVAGQGGYTEAFF. CDR3 in DNA: TGCAGCGTTGCCGGACAGGGAGGCTACACTGAAGCTTTCTTT.

V is TRBV4-1 and J is TRBJ2-7; no reliable D call. V was cut by 6 bases and J by 6 bases, with 15 bases left in between. The CDR3 runs 13 residues. Germline-derived CDR1 and CDR2 are MGHRA and YSYEKL. The CDR3 nucleotides read TGCGCCAGCAGTCTAACTCGATCGTTCGAGCAGTACTTC. Protein product: CASSLTRSFEQYF.

The chain links TRBV9 to TRBJ2-5; TRBD1 agrees at 7 bases. Unmatched junction bases numbered 11, after V lost 4 bases and J lost 5 bases. Germline values: CDR1 SGDLS, CDR2 YYNGEE. This CDR3 is built from 15 residues. For the CDR3, the DNA is TGTGCCAGCAGCCCAGACCCCGACAGGGTCGAGACCCAGTACTTC. Translation: CASSPDPDRVETQYF.

The CDR3 here is CASSQTSGGIQETQYF. CDR3 DNA sequence: TGCGCCAGCAGCCAGACTAGCGGGGGGATACAAGAGACCCAGTACTTC. The rearrangement links TRBV4-3 to TRBJ2-5, with TRBD2 matching 13 bases. Germline lookup yields CDR1 LGHNA and CDR2 YSLEER. CDR3 length: 16 amino acids. Trimming removed 3 bases from V and 2 bases from J; junction bases left unmatched: 3.

The chain links TRBV4-3 to TRBJ1-4; 10 bases agree with TRBD1. Germline V gene data show CDR1 as LGHNA and CDR2 as YSLEER. J lost 2 bases, V lost 4 bases, and 4 bases had no gene match. The CDR3 sequence is 16 residues long. The CDR3 protein is CASSPGQGYTNEKLFF. CDR3 in DNA: TGCGCCAGCAGCCCGGGACAGGGGTATACTAATGAAAAACTGTTTTTT.

J is TRBJ2-7 and V is TRBV9; the D is unclear. This CDR3 is built from 14 residues. Trimming took 4 bases from V and 2 from J, leaving 13 bases between them. Germline-derived CDR1 and CDR2 are SGDLS and YYNGEE. DNA for the CDR3: TGTGCCAGCAGCCCCCCCCTGGCCCCCTACGAGCAGTACTTC. Translated, it gives CASSPPLAPYEQYF.

The chain has TRBV12-3 or TRBV12-4 and TRBJ1-1; D ambiguous. This CDR3 spans 12 amino acids. V lost 6 bases and J 7 bases, leaving 12 bases between the germline ends. CDR3 DNA: TGTGCCAGCAGCCCAGACATTGGTGAAGCTTTCTTT. Protein sequence: CASSPDIGEAFF.

This sequence joins TRBV15 and TRBJ1-1; D is ambiguous. Germline lookup yields CDR1 LNHNV and CDR2 YYDKDF (reference sequence). The CDR3 has 14 residues. Trimming pared 3 bases from V and 4 bases from J, leaving 12 bases between. CDR3 sequence reads: CATSSWAKSTEAFF. The DNA for the CDR3 is TGTGCCACCAGCAGCTGGGCAAAGAGCACTGAAGCTTTCTTT.

In this sample, this clonotype turned up once. This sequence joins TRBV4-3 and TRBJ2-2; 11 bases line up with TRBD2. This CDR3 comprises 18 residues. V shed 0 bases, J shed 8 bases, and the junction held 11 bases outside the gene matches. Germline lookup yields CDR1 LGHNA and CDR2 YSLEER. The CDR3 DNA is TGCGCCAGCAGCCAAGAAAAGGCTAGCGGGGGGTTAAATGGGGAGCTGTTTTTT. As protein: CASSQEKASGGLNGELFF.

The chain uses TRBV25-1 and TRBJ2-1, with D possibly being TRBD1 (7 bases). Trimming stripped 8 bases from V and 6 bases from J, with 17 bases between. Germline assignment: CDR1 MGHDK and CDR2 SYGVNS. This CDR3 is built from 14 residues. The CDR3 region is CASRGGQGGNEQFF. The CDR3 DNA reads TGTGCCAGCCGAGGGGGCCAGGGGGGCAATGAGCAGTTCTTC.

The rearrangement joins TRBV2 to TRBJ2-2; D gene unclear. Germline V CDR1 and CDR2: SNHLY, FYNNEI. This CDR3 spans 13 amino acids. The V and J ends lost 4 bases and 6 bases respectively, with 9 bases between them. CDR3 protein: CASSGVGPGELFF. The CDR3 region has the DNA TGTGCCAGCAGTGGGGTAGGGCCCGGGGAGCTGTTTTTT.

This chain links TRBV7-2 with TRBJ2-5; 10 nucleotides line up with TRBD2. Germline CDR1 and CDR2: SGHTA and FQGNSA. V lost 5 bases and J lost 5; bases outside the gene matches: 11. The CDR3 is 16 amino acids. The DNA for the CDR3 is TGTGCCAGCAGCCGAGCGAGCGGGGGGGCCGATGAGACCCAGTACTTC. It codes for CASSRASGGADETQYF.

The chain uses TRBV30 and TRBJ2-3, with TRBD2 matching over 13 bases. V lost 7 bases to trimming and J lost 2 bases; unmatched junction nucleotides: 6. The CDR3 covers 15 residues. Looked up from germline, CDR1 is GTSNPN and CDR2 is SVGIG (reference sequence). The CDR3 is CALGLAGSYTDTQYF. CDR3 sequence (DNA): TGTGCCTTGGGACTAGCGGGGTCCTACACAGATACGCAGTATTTT. The whole variable domain, filled in from reference TRBV30 and TRBJ2-3, reads SQTIHQWPATLVQPVGSPLSLECTVEGTSNPNLYWYRQAAGRGLQLLFYSVGIGQISSEVPQNLSASRPQDRQFILSSKKLLLSDSGFYLCALGLAGSYTDTQYFGPGTRLTVL.